These 20 T cell receptor beta chains were sequenced from one sample in a study of blood T cell repertoires in COVID-19. TCRdb's table, derived via immunoSEQ multiplex PCR, lists solely in-frame clones and lacks some. The sample lists under 200,000 clones, less than 90% seen once, with about 4.6% in the top ten. The sequenced material came from PBMCs or T cells enriched from blood (not recorded which). These receptors were collected from a woman aged 45-59 years who had recovered from COVID-19.

The chain joins TRBV2 to TRBJ1-5, with D perhaps matching TRBD1 (6 bases). CDR3 length: 14 amino acids. Germline CDR1 and CDR2: SNHLY and FYNNEI. The V and J ends lost 9 bases and 2 bases respectively, with 14 bases between them. The CDR3 DNA reads as TGTGCCAGTCACGGACAGCCGGGCAATCAGCCCCAGCATTTT. Translating it yields CASHGQPGNQPQHF.

This clone occurred once. J is TRBJ1-5 and V is TRBV7-8; unclear D gene. CDR3 length: 14 residues. Germline V lookup: CDR1 SGHVS, CDR2 FQNEAQ. The ends were cut back, 6 bases at V and 9 bases at J, with 18 bases in the middle. The CDR3 region is CASSPREAGGPQHF. Written as DNA, the CDR3 is TGTGCCAGCAGTCCCCGGGAAGCGGGCGGGCCCCAGCATTTT.

This clone appeared a few times. The chain uses TRBV28 and TRBJ2-2, with a tentative D call TRBD2 (5 bases). From germline, CDR1 is MDHEN and CDR2 SYDVKM. V dropped 6 bases and J dropped 0 bases, with 23 bases sitting between them. This CDR3 is 19 amino acids long. Here the CDR3 DNA reads TGTGCCAGCAGCACCAAAGGCCAAATCAGGACTTCGAACACCGGGGAGCTGTTTTTT. Its translation: CASSTKGQIRTSNTGELFF.

CDR3 nucleotides: TGTGCCAGCAGCCAAGTTCCTAGCGGCGAGCAGTACGTC. Translated, it gives CASSQVPSGEQYV. The chain is built from TRBV14 and TRBJ2-7, with 7 bases identical to TRBD2. After removal of 1 base from V and 6 bases from J, the junction contained 3 bases not matched to a gene. Per the germline V gene, CDR1 is SGHDN and CDR2 is FVKESK. The CDR3 is 13 amino acids.

A single count supports this clone. V is TRBV19 and J is TRBJ2-6, with D hard to call. CDR1 and CDR2 from the germline V gene are LNHDA and SQIVND (reference sequence). V was clipped by 3 bases and J by 0 bases, with 9 bases between them. The CDR3 spans 16 residues. The CDR3 DNA reads TGTGCCAGTAGTATTCAGTTCCTCTCTGGGGCCAACGTCCTGACTTTC. Translated, it gives CASSIQFLSGANVLTF.

This chain links TRBV5-4 with TRBJ2-2, with TRBD1 matching 8 bases. Germline CDR1 SGHNT, CDR2 YYREEE (reference sequence). After removal of 2 bases from V and 2 bases from J, the junction contained 2 bases not matched to a gene. The CDR3 is 15 residues long. The CDR3 spells CASSFRGLNTGELFF. The CDR3 DNA reads as TGTGCCAGCAGCTTCAGGGGGCTTAACACCGGGGAGCTGTTTTTT.

The rearrangement links TRBV13 to TRBJ1-1; D is uncertain. Trimming pared 5 bases from V and 7 bases from J, leaving 14 bases between. There are 13 residues in the CDR3. CDR1 and CDR2 (germline): PRHDT, FYEKMQ (reference sequence). DNA for the CDR3: TGTGCCAGCAGCCCCCGCGGTATAGGTGAAGCTTTCTTT. This codes for CASSPRGIGEAFF.

J is TRBJ1-1 and V is TRBV5-6, with a tentative D call TRBD1 (6 bases). V lost 1 base, J lost 2 bases, and 12 bases lay in between. Germline V gene lookup returns CDR1 SGHDT and CDR2 YYEEEE. The CDR3 sequence is 15 residues long. CDR3 sequence: CASSLRGGGNTEAFF. The CDR3 DNA is TGTGCCAGCAGCTTGAGGGGTGGGGGCAACACTGAAGCTTTCTTT.

As concerns this clone: At one of its ends the junction is not consistent with the germline gene, which may arise from a read error. The chain combines TRBV12-3 or TRBV12-4 with TRBJ1-2, with D uncertain. There are 13 residues in the CDR3. CDR3 nucleotide sequence: TGTGCCGGCAGACTACAGAACGGGAATGGCTACACCTTC. Residues: CAGRLQNGNGYTF.

The chain has TRBV30 and TRBJ2-3; 13 bases are shared with TRBD2. Germline V gene lookup returns CDR1 GTSNPN and CDR2 SVGIG (reference sequence). The CDR3 is 17 amino acids. DNA of the CDR3: TGTGCTTCCACTAGCGGGGGGGCCAGGAGAAGCACAGATACGCAGTATTTT. Encoded protein: CASTSGGARRSTDTQYF.

As regards this clone: A read error may produce the germline difference seen at one junction end. The chain has TRBV11-2 and TRBJ2-1, with 12 bases identical to TRBD2. Per the germline V gene, CDR1 is SGHAT and CDR2 is FQNNGV. The CDR3 is made up of 14 amino acids. CDR3 in amino acids: CASSLGRTSGAQIF. In nucleotides, the CDR3 is TGTGCCAGCAGCTTAGGGCGGACTAGCGGGGCCCAGATCTTC.

The gene calls are TRBV21-1 and TRBJ1-5. TRBV21-1 is a documented pseudogene. CDR3 size: 14 residues. CDR3 sequence reads: CASSKAPSRQPQHF. For the CDR3, the DNA is TGTGCCAGCAGCAAAGCGCCCTCGAGGCAGCCCCAGCATTTT.

The rearrangement joins TRBV7-8 to TRBJ2-5, with D possibly matching TRBD2 (6 bases). CDR3 length: 15 amino acids. The germline V gene encodes CDR1 SGHVS and CDR2 FQNEAQ. V was pared by 2 bases and J by 1 base, with 11 bases between. The CDR3 sequence is CASSLKGGTQETQYF. The CDR3 nucleotides read TGTGCCAGCAGCTTAAAGGGCGGGACCCAAGAGACCCAGTACTTC.

The chain carries TRBV28 and TRBJ1-3; D is uncertain. The CDR3 loop spans 14 amino acids. Trimming cost V 5 bases and J 8 bases, with 16 bases left between them. Germline CDR1 and CDR2: MDHEN and SYDVKM. The CDR3 sequence: CASSSTRMLDTIYF. DNA of the CDR3: TGTGCCAGCAGTAGTACACGAATGTTGGACACCATATATTTT.

The chain recombines TRBV24-1 with TRBJ1-2; 9 bases align to TRBD1. V gave up 4 bases and J gave up 5 bases; unmatched junction bases: 10. CDR3 size: 16 residues. Germline values: CDR1 KGHDR, CDR2 SFDVKD. DNA of the CDR3: TGTGCCACCAGTGACGGCCCTCGGACAGGGGAATATGGCTACACCTTC. It is translated as CATSDGPRTGEYGYTF.

This chain connects TRBV6-1 to TRBJ1-3; 7 positions agree with TRBD1. The CDR3 extends over 16 amino acids. Per germline, CDR1 MNHNS and CDR2 SASEGT. The junction had 12 bases not matched to a gene; V was cut back by 4 bases and J by 6 bases. The CDR3 is CASSVTGNWNKNTIYF. DNA of the CDR3: TGTGCCAGCAGTGTGACAGGGAACTGGAACAAAAACACCATATATTTT.

This clone was seen a handful of times. The V and J genes are TRBV27 and TRBJ1-5, with TRBD1 matching 9 bases. The CDR3 consists of 14 residues. V shed 4 bases, J shed 2 bases, and the junction held 0 bases outside the gene matches. Germline CDR1 and CDR2: MNHEY and SMNVEV (reference sequence). CDR3 sequence reads: CASSWTGGNQPQHF. CDR3 coding DNA: TGTGCCAGCAGTTGGACAGGGGGCAATCAGCCCCAGCATTTT.

The chain employs TRBV7-9 and TRBJ1-2; D call uncertain. Germline CDR1 and CDR2: SEHNR and FQNEAQ (reference sequence). V lost 5 bases, J lost 5 bases, and 15 bases lay in between. CDR3 length equals 14 residues. The CDR3 sequence: CASSPRTSGYGYTF. The CDR3 DNA is TGTGCCAGCAGCCCCCGGACGTCGGGGTATGGCTACACCTTC. The full variable domain, rest sourced from reference TRBV7-9 and TRBJ1-2, is DTGVSQNPRHKITKRGQNVTFRCDPISEHNRLYWYRQTLGQGPEFLTYFQNEAQLEKSRLLSDRFSAERPKGSFSTLEIQRTEQGDSAMYLCASSPRTSGYGYTFGSGTRLTVV.

V usage is TRBV11-2 and J usage is TRBJ1-6; D is undetermined. This CDR3 comprises 17 residues. V shed 2 bases and J shed 2 bases, with 13 bases lying between them. The germline V gene has CDR1 SGHAT and CDR2 FQNNGV. The CDR3 coding sequence is TGTGCCAGCAGCTTAAAGGGTTCTAGCACCTATAATTCACCCCTCCACTTT. Residues: CASSLKGSSTYNSPLHF.

This clone has just one count. The chain couples TRBV6-4 to TRBJ2-5; 11 bases match TRBD2. CDR1 and CDR2 (germline): MRHNA, SNTAGT. Trimming cost V 0 bases and J 5 bases; bases outside gene matches: 2. The CDR3 is 15 amino acids. This CDR3 is CASSDSSGGAETQYF. CDR3 nucleotide sequence: TGTGCCAGCAGTGACTCTAGCGGGGGGGCCGAGACCCAGTACTTC.